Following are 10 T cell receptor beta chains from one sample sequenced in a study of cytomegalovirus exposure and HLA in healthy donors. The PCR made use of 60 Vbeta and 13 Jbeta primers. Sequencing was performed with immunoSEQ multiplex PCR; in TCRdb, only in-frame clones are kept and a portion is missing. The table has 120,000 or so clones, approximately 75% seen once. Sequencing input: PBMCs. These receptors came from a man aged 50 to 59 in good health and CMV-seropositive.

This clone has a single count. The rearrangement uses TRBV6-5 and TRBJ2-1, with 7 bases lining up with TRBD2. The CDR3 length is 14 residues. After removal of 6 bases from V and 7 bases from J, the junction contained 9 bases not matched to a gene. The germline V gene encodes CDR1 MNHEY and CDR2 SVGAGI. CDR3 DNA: TGTGCCAGCAGGAAAGCGGGGTCAATGAATGAGCAGTTCTTC. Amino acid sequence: CASRKAGSMNEQFF.

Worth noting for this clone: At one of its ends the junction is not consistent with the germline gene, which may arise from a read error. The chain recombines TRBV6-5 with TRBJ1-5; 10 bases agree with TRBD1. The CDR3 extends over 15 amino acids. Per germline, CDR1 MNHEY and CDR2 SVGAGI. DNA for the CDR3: TGTGCCAGCAGTGCCTCGACAGGGGGCAAACAGCCCCAGCATTTT. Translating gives CASSASTGGKQPQHF.

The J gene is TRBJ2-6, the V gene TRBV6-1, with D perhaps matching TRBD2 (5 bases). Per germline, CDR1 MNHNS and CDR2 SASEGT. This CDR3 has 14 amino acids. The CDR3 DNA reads TGTGCGGGTCGAGGGAGCTCTGGGGCCAACGTCCTGACTTTC. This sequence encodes CAGRGSSGANVLTF.

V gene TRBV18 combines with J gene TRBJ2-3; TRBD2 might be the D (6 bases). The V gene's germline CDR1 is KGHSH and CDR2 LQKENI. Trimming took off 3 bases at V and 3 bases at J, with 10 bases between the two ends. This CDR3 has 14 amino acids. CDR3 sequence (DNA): TGTGCCAGCTCACCCGAGGAGGGTACAGATACGCAGTATTTT. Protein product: CASSPEEGTDTQYF.

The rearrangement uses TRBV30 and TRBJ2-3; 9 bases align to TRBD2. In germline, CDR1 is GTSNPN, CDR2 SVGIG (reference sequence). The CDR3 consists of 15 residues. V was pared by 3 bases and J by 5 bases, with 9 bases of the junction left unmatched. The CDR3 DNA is TGTGCCTGGAGCTTACTAGCGGGTAAAGGAGATACGCAGTATTTT. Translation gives CAWSLLAGKGDTQYF.

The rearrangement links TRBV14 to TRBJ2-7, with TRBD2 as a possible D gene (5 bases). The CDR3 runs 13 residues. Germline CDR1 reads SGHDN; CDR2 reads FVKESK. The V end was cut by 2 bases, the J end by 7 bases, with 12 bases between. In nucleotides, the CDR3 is TGTGCCAGCAGCCAAAACCTAGCATGGGAGCAGTACTTC. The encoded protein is CASSQNLAWEQYF.

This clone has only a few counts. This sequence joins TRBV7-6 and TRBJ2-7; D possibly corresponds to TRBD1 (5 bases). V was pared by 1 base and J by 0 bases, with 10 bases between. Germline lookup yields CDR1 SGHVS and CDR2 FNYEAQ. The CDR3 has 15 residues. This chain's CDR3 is CASSLDRSSSYEQYF. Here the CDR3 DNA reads TGTGCCAGCAGCTTAGACAGGTCATCCTCCTACGAGCAGTACTTC.

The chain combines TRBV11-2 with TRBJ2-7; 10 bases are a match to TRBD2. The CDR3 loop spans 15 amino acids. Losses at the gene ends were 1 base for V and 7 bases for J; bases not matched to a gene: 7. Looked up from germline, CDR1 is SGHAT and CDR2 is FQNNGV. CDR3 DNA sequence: TGTGCCAGCAGCTTAGGATTAGCGGGGGGACGGGAGCAGTACTTC. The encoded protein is CASSLGLAGGREQYF.

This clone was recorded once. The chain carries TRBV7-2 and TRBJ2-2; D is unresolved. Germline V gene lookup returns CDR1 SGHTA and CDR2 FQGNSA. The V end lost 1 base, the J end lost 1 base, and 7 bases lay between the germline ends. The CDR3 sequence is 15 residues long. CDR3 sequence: CASSLVGGNTGELFF. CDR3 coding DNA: TGTGCCAGCAGCTTAGTCGGTGGGAACACCGGGGAGCTGTTTTTT.

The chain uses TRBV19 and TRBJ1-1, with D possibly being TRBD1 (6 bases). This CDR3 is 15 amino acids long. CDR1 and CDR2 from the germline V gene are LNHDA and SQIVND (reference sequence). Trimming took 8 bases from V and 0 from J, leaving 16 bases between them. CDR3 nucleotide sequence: TGTGCCAGTGGCCCCGGACAGACCATGAACACTGAAGCTTTCTTT. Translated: CASGPGQTMNTEAFF.